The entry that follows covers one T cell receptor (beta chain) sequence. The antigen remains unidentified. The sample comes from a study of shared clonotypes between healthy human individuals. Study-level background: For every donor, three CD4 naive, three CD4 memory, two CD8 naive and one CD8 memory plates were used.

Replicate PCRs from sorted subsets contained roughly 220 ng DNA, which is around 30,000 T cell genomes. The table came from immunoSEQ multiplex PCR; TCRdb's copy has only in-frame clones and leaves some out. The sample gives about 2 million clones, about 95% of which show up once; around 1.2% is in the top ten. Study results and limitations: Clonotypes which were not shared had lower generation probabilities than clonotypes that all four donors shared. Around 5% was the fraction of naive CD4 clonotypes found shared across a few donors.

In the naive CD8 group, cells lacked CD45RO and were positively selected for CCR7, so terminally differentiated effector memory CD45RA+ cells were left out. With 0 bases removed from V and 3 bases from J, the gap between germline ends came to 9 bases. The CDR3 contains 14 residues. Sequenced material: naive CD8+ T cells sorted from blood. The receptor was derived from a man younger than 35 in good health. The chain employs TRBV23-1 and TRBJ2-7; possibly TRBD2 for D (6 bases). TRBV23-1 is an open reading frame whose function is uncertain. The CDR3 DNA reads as TGCGCCAGCAGTCAATCTGGGGGGATCTACGAGCAGTACTTC. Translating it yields CASSQSGGIYEQYF.